The next 24 T cell receptor beta chains were all read from a single sample in a study of blood T cell repertoires in COVID-19. Repertoires were generated with immunoSEQ multiplex PCR, while TCRdb's copy carries only in-frame clones and drops some. This sample has about 70,000 clones, with approximately 82% found just once. Sequencing was carried out using peripheral blood. Receptor source: a woman at least 80 years old with acute or convalescent COVID-19.

The chain combines TRBV5-4 with TRBJ1-2; 9 positions agree with TRBD1. The germline V gene encodes CDR1 SGHNT and CDR2 YYREEE (reference sequence). J was trimmed by 4 bases and V by 3 bases; bases with no gene match: 10. CDR3 length: 16 residues. CDR3: CASSSPTGGAGYGYTF. The CDR3 DNA reads as TGTGCCAGCAGCTCACCCACAGGGGGCGCGGGCTATGGCTACACCTTC.

This clone was found a few times. The V call is TRBV7-2, the J call TRBJ2-6, with D uncertain. Trimming removed 6 bases from V and 2 bases from J, with 11 bases in between. This CDR3 has 15 residues. Germline V gene data show CDR1 as SGHTA and CDR2 as FQGNSA. CDR3 residues: CASSLGGTGANVLTF. The CDR3 DNA is TGTGCCAGCAGTCTAGGTGGAACTGGGGCCAACGTCCTGACTTTC.

The J gene is TRBJ2-2, the V gene TRBV27; unclear D gene. The CDR3 runs 14 residues. Germline V CDR1 and CDR2: MNHEY, SMNVEV (reference sequence). V gave up 6 bases and J gave up 5 bases, with 13 bases separating them. This chain's CDR3 is CASSPDWVTGELFF. The CDR3 bases are TGTGCCAGCAGCCCCGACTGGGTTACCGGGGAGCTGTTTTTT.

J is TRBJ2-7 and V is TRBV18; 9 positions match TRBD1. Germline V CDR1 and CDR2: KGHSH, LQKENI. J gave up 5 bases and V 6 bases, and 14 bases lay outside the gene matches. The CDR3 runs to 16 residues. The CDR3 sequence is CASSQEADRGSDEQYF. The CDR3 coding sequence is TGTGCCAGCTCTCAGGAGGCGGACAGGGGTAGCGACGAGCAGTACTTC.

The V and J genes are TRBV10-3 and TRBJ2-7; 7 bases are shared with TRBD1. The CDR3 covers 15 residues. V lost 3 bases and J lost 0; bases outside the gene matches: 5. Germline V gives CDR1 ENHRY, CDR2 SYGVKD. The CDR3 loop is CAISDTGASSYEQYF. In nucleotides, the CDR3 is TGTGCCATCAGTGACACAGGGGCCTCCTCCTACGAGCAGTACTTC.

The rearrangement links TRBV5-1 to TRBJ2-7; 7 positions agree with TRBD1. The germline gives CDR1 SGHRS, CDR2 YFSETQ. J was trimmed by 4 bases and V by 0 bases; bases with no gene match: 7. This CDR3 is 15 amino acids long. The CDR3 DNA reads as TGCGCCAGCAGCTTGGCTGAGGGGGCGCGTTACGAGCAGTACTTC. The encoded protein is CASSLAEGARYEQYF.

V and J are TRBV15 and TRBJ1-4; possibly TRBD1 for D (5 bases). The V gene's germline CDR1 is LNHNV and CDR2 YYDKDF (reference sequence). With 2 bases removed from V and 0 bases from J, the gap between germline ends came to 7 bases. The CDR3 totals 15 residues. CDR3 sequence reads: CATSRQGSTNEKLFF. The CDR3 DNA sequence: TGTGCCACCAGCAGACAGGGTTCAACTAATGAAAAACTGTTTTTT.

The chain is built from TRBV18 and TRBJ2-2; TRBD1 might be the D (6 bases). Germline loops: CDR1 KGHSH, CDR2 LQKENI. This CDR3 has 15 residues. Trimming removed 0 bases from V and 5 bases from J, with 10 bases in between. The CDR3 loop reads CASSPPGARTGELFF. The CDR3 region has the DNA TGTGCCAGCTCACCACCGGGGGCTCGAACCGGGGAGCTGTTTTTT.

This rearrangement joins TRBV3-1 (or the pseudogene TRBV3-2) to TRBJ1-4; maybe TRBD1 (5 bases). Germline V gene sequence: CDR1 LGHDT, CDR2 YNNKEL (reference sequence). Trimming took 4 bases from V and 6 from J, leaving 12 bases between them. The CDR3 is 14 residues long. CDR3 sequence (DNA): TGTGCCAGCAGCCCCTATGGCAGGGATGAAAAACTGTTTTTT. It translates to CASSPYGRDEKLFF.

This chain joins TRBV14 and TRBJ1-3, with 7 bases identical to TRBD1. CDR3 size: 15 residues. Trimming took 3 bases from V and 3 from J; bases not matched to a gene: 5. The germline V gene has CDR1 SGHDN and CDR2 FVKESK. CDR3 bases: TGTGCCAGCAGCCACCCAACAGGGGATGGAAACACCATATATTTT. Translating it yields CASSHPTGDGNTIYF.

The rearrangement joins TRBV30 to TRBJ1-4; 8 bases are a match to TRBD1. This CDR3 contains 19 residues. The trim removed 0 bases at V and 0 bases at J, leaving 12 bases unmatched. CDR1 is GTSNPN and CDR2 is SVGIG in the germline V gene (reference sequence). For the CDR3, the DNA is TGTGCCTGGAGTGTACAAAGGACAGGGACGTATGCAACTAATGAAAAACTGTTTTTT. Protein sequence: CAWSVQRTGTYATNEKLFF.

This chain connects TRBV12-3 or TRBV12-4 to TRBJ1-2; no clear D gene. The V and J ends lost 1 base and 6 bases respectively, with 9 bases between them. The CDR3 runs to 13 residues. The CDR3 nucleotides read TGTGCCAGCAGTTTAGTGGAGGGCCATGGCTACACCTTC. This encodes CASSLVEGHGYTF.

The V call is TRBV7-9, the J call TRBJ1-5, with D tentatively TRBD1 (5 bases). V lost 0 bases to trimming and J lost 4 bases, with 7 bases between them. CDR1 is SEHNR, CDR2 FQNEAQ, per germline (reference sequence). This CDR3 has 14 amino acids. The CDR3 reads CASSLATGNQPQHF. The CDR3 DNA sequence: TGTGCCAGCAGCTTAGCTACAGGTAATCAGCCCCAGCATTTT.

The chain couples TRBV5-5 to TRBJ2-5; TRBD2 might be the D (5 bases). Trimming shortened V by 2 bases and J by 0 bases, and 5 bases separated the two germline ends. The CDR3 length is 13 residues. CDR1 is SGHKS and CDR2 is YYEKEE in the germline V gene (reference sequence). The CDR3 region has the DNA TGTGCCAGCAGCTTTAGCGACCAAGAGACCCAGTACTTC. As protein: CASSFSDQETQYF.

This chain joins TRBV7-2 and TRBJ1-4, with a weak D call TRBD1 (6 bases). From germline, CDR1 is SGHTA and CDR2 FQGNSA. The CDR3 is 15 amino acids. The V end lost 4 bases, the J end lost 2 bases, and 11 bases lay between the germline ends. DNA of the CDR3: TGTGCCAGCAGCTCCGAAGACAGGACTAATGAAAAACTGTTTTTT. This sequence encodes CASSSEDRTNEKLFF.

The chain has TRBV11-3 and TRBJ1-1; D remains ambiguous. Looked up from germline, CDR1 is SGHNT and CDR2 is YENEEA. Trimming took off 8 bases at V and 4 bases at J, with 11 bases between the two ends. CDR3 size: 12 residues. Here the CDR3 DNA reads TGTGCCAGCCATATCGAGGGCACTGAAGCTTTCTTT. Protein product: CASHIEGTEAFF. Full variable domain (outside the CDR3, taken from reference TRBV11-3 and TRBJ1-1): EAGVVQSPRYKIIEKKQPVAFWCNPISGHNTLYWYLQNLGQGPELLIRYENEEAVDDSQLPKDRFSAERLKGVDSTLKIQPAELGDSAVYLCASHIEGTEAFFGQGTRLTVV.

The chain employs TRBV29-1 and TRBJ2-5; TRBD1 matches 9 bases. This CDR3 is 14 amino acids long. J was trimmed by 1 base and V by 6 bases; bases with no gene match: 6. The germline V gene encodes CDR1 SQVTM and CDR2 ANQGSEA. CDR3: CSVDKQGAQETQYF. The CDR3 coding sequence is TGCAGCGTCGATAAACAGGGGGCCCAAGAGACCCAGTACTTC.

V gene TRBV12-5 combines with J gene TRBJ2-1, with 9 bases lining up with TRBD1. The CDR3 extends over 15 amino acids. Germline CDR1 LGHNT, CDR2 FRNRAP. With 1 base clipped from V and 2 bases from J, the junction kept 0 bases outside the gene matches. CDR3: CASGLGQGAYNEQFF. The CDR3 DNA reads as TGTGCTAGTGGTTTGGGACAGGGGGCCTACAATGAGCAGTTCTTC.

The V and J genes are TRBV18 and TRBJ2-2, with a tentative D call TRBD2 (6 bases). The CDR3 extends over 16 amino acids. Germline V gives CDR1 KGHSH, CDR2 LQKENI. Trimming cost V 3 bases and J 5 bases, with 16 bases left between them. The CDR3 spells CASSPLGGVQTGELFF. Written as DNA, the CDR3 is TGTGCCAGCTCACCTCTAGGCGGGGTTCAGACCGGGGAGCTGTTTTTT.

This sequence joins TRBV3-1 (or the pseudogene TRBV3-2) and TRBJ2-7, with 11 positions matching TRBD2. J was trimmed by 4 bases and V by 8 bases; bases with no gene match: 7. CDR1 and CDR2 (germline): LGHDT, YNNKEL (reference sequence). The CDR3 length is 14 residues. Here the CDR3 reads CASEGTSGGYEQYF. In nucleotides, the CDR3 is TGTGCCAGCGAGGGGACTAGCGGCGGTTACGAGCAGTACTTC.

This clone was seen a handful of times. This chain joins TRBV5-4 and TRBJ2-7; D is undetermined. Germline CDR1 reads SGHNT; CDR2 reads YYREEE (reference sequence). V was shortened by 0 bases and J by 1 base, with 11 bases between the two germline ends. CDR3 length: 15 amino acids. DNA of the CDR3: TGTGCCAGCAGCTTGGAACCGCGCGCATCCTACGAGCAGTACTTC. It specifies CASSLEPRASYEQYF.

V gene TRBV9 combines with J gene TRBJ2-3; 8 bases agree with TRBD2. Trimming removed 3 bases from V and 4 bases from J; junction bases left unmatched: 13. The CDR3 sequence is 17 residues long. Germline V CDR1 and CDR2: SGDLS, YYNGEE. CDR3 region: CASSATLEAGAADTQYF. CDR3 nucleotide sequence: TGTGCCAGCAGCGCGACCCTCGAAGCGGGAGCGGCAGATACGCAGTATTTT.

A few counts support this clone. The rearrangement uses TRBV29-1 and TRBJ1-1; a possible D gene is TRBD1 (6 bases). The germline V gene has CDR1 SQVTM and CDR2 ANQGSEA. Deletions cut 7 bases from V and 2 bases from J, with 14 bases between. The length of the CDR3 is 13 residues. The CDR3 DNA reads as TGCAGCGCGCTTTGGGGGCCAAACACTGAAGCTTTCTTT. Its protein is CSALWGPNTEAFF.

The V call is TRBV6-2 or TRBV6-3, the J call TRBJ1-1; D possibly corresponds to TRBD1 (6 bases). V lost 5 bases and J 2 bases, leaving 18 bases between the germline ends. The CDR3 has 16 amino acids. CDR1 MNHEY and CDR2 SVGEGT come from the germline V gene. CDR3 region: CASSEGGGAFNTEAFF. The CDR3 DNA sequence: TGTGCCAGCAGTGAGGGGGGGGGCGCATTTAACACTGAAGCTTTCTTT.